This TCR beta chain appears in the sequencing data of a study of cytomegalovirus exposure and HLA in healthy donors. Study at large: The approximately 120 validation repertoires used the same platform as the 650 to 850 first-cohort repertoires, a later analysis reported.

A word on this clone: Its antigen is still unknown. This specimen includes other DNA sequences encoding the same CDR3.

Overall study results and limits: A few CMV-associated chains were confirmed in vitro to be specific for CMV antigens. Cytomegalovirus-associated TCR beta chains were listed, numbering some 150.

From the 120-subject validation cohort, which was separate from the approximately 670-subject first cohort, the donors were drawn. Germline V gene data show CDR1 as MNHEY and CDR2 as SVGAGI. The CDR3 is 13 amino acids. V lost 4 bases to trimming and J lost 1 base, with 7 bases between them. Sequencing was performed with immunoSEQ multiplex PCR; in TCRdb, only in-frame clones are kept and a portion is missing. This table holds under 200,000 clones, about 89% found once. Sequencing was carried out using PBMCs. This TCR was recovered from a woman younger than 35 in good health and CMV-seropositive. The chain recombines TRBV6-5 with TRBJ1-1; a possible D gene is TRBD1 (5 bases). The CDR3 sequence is CASSSGGNTEAFF. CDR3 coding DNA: TGTGCCAGCAGTTCGGGGGGGAACACTGAAGCTTTCTTT.